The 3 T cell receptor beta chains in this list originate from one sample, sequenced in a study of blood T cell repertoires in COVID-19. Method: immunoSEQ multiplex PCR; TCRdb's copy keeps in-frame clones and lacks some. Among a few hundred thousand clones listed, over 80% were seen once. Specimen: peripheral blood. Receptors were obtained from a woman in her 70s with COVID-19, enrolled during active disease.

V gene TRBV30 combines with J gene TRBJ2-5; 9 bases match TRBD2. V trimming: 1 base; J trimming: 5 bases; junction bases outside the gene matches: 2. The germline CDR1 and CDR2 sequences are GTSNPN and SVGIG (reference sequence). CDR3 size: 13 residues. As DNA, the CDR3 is TGTGCCTGGAGTGCAACTAGCGGGGAGACCCAGTACTTC. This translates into CAWSATSGETQYF.

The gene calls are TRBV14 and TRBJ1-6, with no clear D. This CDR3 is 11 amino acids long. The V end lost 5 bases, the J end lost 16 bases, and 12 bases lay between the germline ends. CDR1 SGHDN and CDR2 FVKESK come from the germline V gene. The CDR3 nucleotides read TGTGCCAGCAGCTCCAGAACGAAACTCCACTTT. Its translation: CASSSRTKLHF.

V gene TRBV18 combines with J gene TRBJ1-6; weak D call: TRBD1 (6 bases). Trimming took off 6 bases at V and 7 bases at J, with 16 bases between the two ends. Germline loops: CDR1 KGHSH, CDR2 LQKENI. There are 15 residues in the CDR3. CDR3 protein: CASSPLGAWNSPLHF. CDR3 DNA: TGTGCCAGCTCTCCGTTGGGGGCGTGGAATTCACCCCTCCACTTT.